The 3 T cell receptor beta chains below all came from one sample that was sequenced in a study of patients and donors after allogeneic stem cell transplantation. TCRdb reprocessed the RT-PCR reads with MiXCR, giving one entry per CDR3 protein. The sample lists 15,000 to 20,000 distinct CDR3 sequences, approximately 5% occurring once. Sequenced sample: blood, either unsorted or a sorted T cell fraction (not recorded which). These receptors were obtained from a human donor who was either an allogeneic HSCT recipient or a stem cell or donor lymphocyte infusion donor (not recorded which). It is not recorded whose cells these are; they may come from a transplant donor.

This clonotype was found many times. The rearrangement joins TRBV12-3 or TRBV12-4 to TRBJ2-2, with 15 bases fitting TRBD2. The CDR3 length is 16 residues. V shed 6 bases and J 9 bases; nucleotides not matched to a gene: 8. The CDR3 DNA reads TGTGCCAGCAGCCCCGCGGGACTAGCGGGGGGTCGGGAGCTGTTTTTT. Amino acid sequence: CASSPAGLAGGRELFF.

This clonotype was recorded at least ten times. The CDR3 protein is CASSVLSQGEAFF. DNA of the CDR3: TGTGCCAGCAGCGTACTTAGCCAGGGTGAAGCTTTCTTT. J is TRBJ1-1 and V is TRBV9, with D maybe TRBD1 (5 bases). Trimming removed 1 base from V and 7 bases from J, with 11 bases in between. The germline V gene has CDR1 SGDLS and CDR2 YYNGEE. This CDR3 spans 13 amino acids.

This clonotype showed up many times. CDR3 in amino acids: CASRGPGFTYEQYF. CDR3 bases: TGTGCCAGCAGGGGTCCGGGTTTCACCTACGAGCAGTACTTC. The rearrangement uses TRBV6-1 and TRBJ2-7, with D unclear. The CDR3 length is 14 residues. CDR1 is MNHNS, CDR2 SASEGT, per germline. V lost 6 bases and J lost 2, with 14 bases in between.